The source of this TCR beta chain is a study of blood T cells in healthy people across ages. CDR1 is DFQATT, CDR2 SNEGSKA, per germline (reference sequence). This CDR3 has 12 residues. A few counts support this clonotype. It was with a sample-barcoded 5' primer and a J-beta primer mix that a second PCR of about 7 to 12 cycles was run. TCRdb reprocessed the 5' RACE reads with MiXCR, giving one entry per CDR3 protein. The sample records 500,000 to 550,000 distinct CDR3 sequences, 24% being singletons. Drawing of peripheral blood yielded about 9.8 milliliters from each donor. Another study also made use of these data, one on T cells of mothers and their children. That publication notes: All extracted RNA went into cDNA synthesis, around 1.4 ug per 15 ul. In both related and unrelated pairs, TCR recombination output is shaped similarly by thymic selection. Normalized overlap was always slightly, never significantly, higher in related than unrelated mother-child pairs.

The clonotype originates from a boy between 10 and 17 years old in good health. This rearrangement joins TRBV20-1 to TRBJ2-5; maybe TRBD2 (5 bases). The J call may be incorrect, as the DNA end agrees better with TRBJ2-7. Sequencing was carried out using blood. CDR3 protein: CSAQTGTYEQYF. Written as DNA, the CDR3 is TGCAGTGCTCAAACGGGGACCTACGAGCAGTACTTC.